In this sample, the clone carrying this TCR beta chain turned up once. The antigen remains unidentified. Germline CDR1 is SQVTM and CDR2 is ANQGSEA. This CDR3 has 11 residues. Trimming pared 3 bases from V and 4 bases from J, leaving 4 bases between. This entry belongs to a study of cytomegalovirus exposure and HLA in healthy donors. Here immunoSEQ multiplex PCR was the method, and the copy in TCRdb shows in-frame clones only, minus some. The table records about 160,000 clones, around nine tenths of them present only once. Study results and limitations: The listing of roughly 160 TCR beta chains classed them as cytomegalovirus-associated. Reported performance of the classifier showed diagnosis of cytomegalovirus status with high specificity and sensitivity. According to a subsequent analysis, TCR clusters from the first cohort were inclined to appear together in the 120 validation repertoires.

Sequenced input: PBMCs. This chain connects TRBV29-1 to TRBJ2-1; D remains ambiguous. This TCR was sampled from a man younger than 30 in good health and CMV-seropositive. CDR3 in DNA: TGCAGCGTTGACTTATACAATGAGCAGTTCTTC. This translates into CSVDLYNEQFF.